These T cell receptor beta chains were read from a single sample in a study of blood T cell repertoires in COVID-19. The repertoire was sequenced with immunoSEQ multiplex PCR; TCRdb's copy has only in-frame clones and lacks some. The table shows hundreds of thousands of clones, with roughly nine tenths occurring only once. The sequenced sample was PBMCs or T cells enriched from blood (not recorded which). The receptors were sampled from a man aged 30 to 45 who had recovered from COVID-19. Both conserved end residues are trimmed from each CDR3.

j_call v_call cdr3_aa
TRBJ2-2 TRBV4-1 ASSLGQVPTGELF
TRBJ2-3 TRBV15 ATSREGLVADTQY
TRBJ2-1 TRBV15 ATSSGFEYNEQF
TRBJ1-1 TRBV7-9 ASSKTGQGTEAF
TRBJ2-1 TRBV28 ASSKLAGRYNEQF
TRBJ1-5 TRBV2 ASSESPYQPQH
TRBJ1-3 TRBV3-1/TRBV3-2 ASSLPGTGKAGNTIY
TRBJ2-1 TRBV14 ASSQDLQGRNEQF
TRBJ2-3 TRBV19 ASSRRLAGGLEGTDTQY
TRBJ2-7 TRBV27 ASSLRGKAEQY
TRBJ1-2 TRBV27 AIHKGGQGPANYGYT